The sequence of this T cell receptor (beta chain) was determined in a study of cytomegalovirus exposure and HLA in healthy donors. Study-wide background: The approximately 120 validation repertoires used the same platform as the approximately 670 first-cohort repertoires, a later analysis reported. Study findings and constraints: Accounts indicate the classifier identified cytomegalovirus status with strong specificity and sensitivity. A few chains tied to CMV proved CMV antigen-specific in vitro.

The data were produced by immunoSEQ multiplex PCR, yet TCRdb's version contains in-frame clones alone and is incomplete. Here the sample spans around 150,000 clones, approximately 90% being singletons. Donors were drawn from the approximately 110-subject validation cohort, separate from the roughly 700-subject first cohort. Remarks on this clone: The antigen is not known.

This TCR came from a man between 18 and 29 years old in good health and CMV-seronegative. The specimen was PBMCs.

The CDR3 sequence is CASSSPGENTGELFF. CDR3 nucleotide sequence: TGTGCCAGCAGTTCCCCCGGGGAAAACACCGGGGAGCTGTTTTTT. The V call is TRBV6-5, the J call TRBJ2-2, with D perhaps TRBD2 (5 bases). The CDR3 consists of 15 residues. Germline assignment: CDR1 MNHEY and CDR2 SVGAGI. The germline V and J ends were trimmed by 4 bases and 2 bases, with 11 bases remaining between them.